This T cell receptor (beta chain) was identified during a study of T-cell memory formation after mild COVID-19. Study-wide background: Clustering of TCRs was largely donor specific. Study-level results: Pre-infection memory held some responding clones, suggesting pre-existing cross-reactive T cells responded. Contracting clones localized mainly to CM and EM when CD4+ and mainly to EMRA when CD8+.

In regard to this clonotype: Its antigen remains unidentified.

A 5'RACE reaction primed in the constant segment made cDNA libraries of TCR alpha and TCR beta, and these carried sample barcodes and UMIs. TCRdb independently ran MiXCR on the 5' RACE reads; one entry per CDR3 protein. The sample has some 120,000 distinct CDR3 sequences; 15% to 20% are singletons. This CDR3 is 20 amino acids long. CDR1 is LGHNA and CDR2 is YSLEER in the germline V gene. The J segment lost 3 bases and the V segment lost 0 bases, leaving 17 bases of the junction unmatched. The receptor comes from a young man who had mild COVID-19 (a few samples of this study predate the infection). Cell type and time point are not known. Material: PBMCs or a T cell subset sorted from them (not recorded which). The J gene is TRBJ2-7, the V gene TRBV4-3, with 10 bases aligning to TRBD2. Here the CDR3 reads CASSQDDGVLAGGWFYEQYV. CDR3 DNA sequence: TGCGCCAGCAGCCAAGATGACGGGGTATTAGCGGGAGGATGGTTCTACGAGCAGTACGTC.